The 13 T cell receptor beta chains below were found in one sample sequenced in a study of blood T cell repertoires in COVID-19. Sequencing was performed with immunoSEQ multiplex PCR; in TCRdb, only in-frame clones are kept and a portion is missing. The data hold 400,000 or so clones, with about 89% observed a single time. Sequenced sample: PBMCs or T cells enriched from blood (not recorded which). Receptors were obtained from a man between 40 and 49 years old in a cohort exposed to, infected with or recovered from COVID-19 (not recorded which).

The genes are TRBV6-4 and TRBJ2-1; D may be TRBD1 (6 bases). From germline, CDR1 is MRHNA and CDR2 SNTAGT. V lost 3 bases and J 5 bases, leaving 11 bases between the germline ends. The CDR3 extends over 14 amino acids. CDR3 in DNA: TGTGCCAGCAGTGATGGGACAAGTAACAATGAGCAGTTCTTC. This translates into CASSDGTSNNEQFF.

The genes are TRBV20-1 and TRBJ1-5; D is unclear. With 6 bases removed from V and 6 bases from J, the gap between germline ends came to 9 bases. Germline V gene data show CDR1 as DFQATT and CDR2 as SNEGSKA (reference sequence). The CDR3 has 11 amino acids. CDR3 region: CSASVPQPQHF. DNA of the CDR3: TGCAGTGCCTCGGTCCCTCAGCCCCAGCATTTT.

The V gene is TRBV28, the J gene TRBJ1-5; D is unclear. With 3 bases removed from V and 0 bases from J, the gap between germline ends came to 18 bases. CDR1 is MDHEN, CDR2 SYDVKM, per germline. The CDR3 is made up of 18 amino acids. Here the CDR3 DNA reads TGTGCCAGCAGTTTTTCCAGGCTTCGAGGGAATAGCAATCAGCCCCAGCATTTT. It translates to CASSFSRLRGNSNQPQHF.

The chain joins TRBV7-6 to TRBJ2-5, with D maybe TRBD1 (5 bases). The germline V gene has CDR1 SGHVS and CDR2 FNYEAQ. The CDR3 contains 17 residues. V lost 3 bases, J lost 5 bases, and 22 bases lay in between. CDR3 in DNA: TGTGCCAGCAGCTTTGGGGCGATCGCTCAGGGCACCGAGACCCAGTACTTC. It translates to CASSFGAIAQGTETQYF.

This chain joins TRBV28 and TRBJ1-6; 9 bases align to TRBD1. The CDR3 is 16 amino acids. J gave up 5 bases and V 6 bases, and 8 bases lay outside the gene matches. Germline CDR1 and CDR2: MDHEN and SYDVKM. The CDR3 here is CASRLQGARDNSPLHF. In DNA form, the CDR3 reads TGTGCCAGCAGACTACAGGGGGCGCGGGATAATTCACCCCTCCACTTT.

The sample holds one count of this clone. V and J are TRBV15 and TRBJ1-1; D remains ambiguous. Germline V gives CDR1 LNHNV, CDR2 YYDKDF (reference sequence). Trimming took 0 bases from V and 4 from J, leaving 15 bases between them. The CDR3 is 16 amino acids. The CDR3 protein is CATSRDGFAESTEAFF. As DNA, the CDR3 is TGTGCCACCAGCAGAGATGGGTTCGCGGAGTCCACTGAAGCTTTCTTT.

In its sample, this clone was seen once. V gene TRBV28 combines with J gene TRBJ1-6; TRBD1 matches at 9 bases. The CDR3 has 22 residues. Trimming removed 5 bases from V and 0 bases from J; junction bases left unmatched: 20. Per germline, CDR1 MDHEN and CDR2 SYDVKM. This CDR3 is CASSPSIGTGTTLSSYNSPLHF. CDR3 bases: TGTGCCAGCAGTCCGAGCATTGGGACAGGGACAACCCTAAGCTCCTATAATTCACCCCTCCACTTT.

The CDR3: CASSFSSSGQNTIYF. CDR3 nucleotides: TGTGCCAGCAGCTTTTCATCAAGCGGCCAGAACACCATATATTTT. The V and J genes are TRBV7-9 and TRBJ1-3, with unresolved D. From germline, CDR1 is SEHNR and CDR2 FQNEAQ (reference sequence). CDR3 length: 15 residues. Trimming shortened V by 3 bases and J by 7 bases, and 16 bases separated the two germline ends.

The V call is TRBV14, the J call TRBJ2-1, with D possibly TRBD2 on 5 matching bases. This CDR3 contains 15 residues. Trimming shortened V by 1 base and J by 3 bases, and 10 bases separated the two germline ends. CDR1 is SGHDN, CDR2 FVKESK, per germline. CDR3: CASSQVLAYYNEQFF. The CDR3 coding sequence is TGTGCCAGCAGCCAAGTTTTAGCGTACTACAATGAGCAGTTCTTC.

This clone was recorded once. This chain links TRBV5-5 with TRBJ1-2, with D possibly being TRBD1 (5 bases). Looked up from germline, CDR1 is SGHKS and CDR2 is YYEKEE (reference sequence). V was trimmed by 2 bases and J by 4 bases, leaving 15 bases between them. The CDR3 runs 15 residues. In nucleotides, the CDR3 is TGTGCCAGCAGCTTCTTCGACAGAAAGCTCTATGGCTACACCTTC. Protein: CASSFFDRKLYGYTF.

The chain is built from TRBV12-1 and TRBJ2-7; the DNA was not compared with TRBD2, the D call given in the table. TRBV12-1 is listed as a pseudogene. The CDR3 is 19 amino acids. The CDR3 DNA follows: TGTGCCAGCAGCTCCCCCCTAGCGGGAGTCCGACTCAGCTTCTACGAGCAGTACTTC. This translates into CASSSPLAGVRLSFYEQYF.

A few counts support this clone. The chain employs TRBV18 and TRBJ1-6, with TRBD1 matching over 9 bases. The V gene end was trimmed by 6 bases and the J gene end by 7 bases; junction bases not matched to a gene: 7. Germline V lookup: CDR1 KGHSH, CDR2 LQKENI. The CDR3 is 15 amino acids. CDR3 region: CASSRTGAENSPLHF. CDR3 nucleotides: TGTGCCAGCTCCCGGACAGGGGCCGAAAATTCACCCCTCCACTTT.

The genes are TRBV5-1 and TRBJ1-1; the D is unclear. Trimming shortened V by 2 bases and J by 0 bases, and 8 bases separated the two germline ends. The V gene's germline CDR1 is SGHRS and CDR2 YFSETQ. CDR3 size: 14 residues. This CDR3 is CASSFQEMNTEAFF. CDR3 DNA: TGCGCCAGCAGCTTCCAGGAAATGAACACTGAAGCTTTCTTT.